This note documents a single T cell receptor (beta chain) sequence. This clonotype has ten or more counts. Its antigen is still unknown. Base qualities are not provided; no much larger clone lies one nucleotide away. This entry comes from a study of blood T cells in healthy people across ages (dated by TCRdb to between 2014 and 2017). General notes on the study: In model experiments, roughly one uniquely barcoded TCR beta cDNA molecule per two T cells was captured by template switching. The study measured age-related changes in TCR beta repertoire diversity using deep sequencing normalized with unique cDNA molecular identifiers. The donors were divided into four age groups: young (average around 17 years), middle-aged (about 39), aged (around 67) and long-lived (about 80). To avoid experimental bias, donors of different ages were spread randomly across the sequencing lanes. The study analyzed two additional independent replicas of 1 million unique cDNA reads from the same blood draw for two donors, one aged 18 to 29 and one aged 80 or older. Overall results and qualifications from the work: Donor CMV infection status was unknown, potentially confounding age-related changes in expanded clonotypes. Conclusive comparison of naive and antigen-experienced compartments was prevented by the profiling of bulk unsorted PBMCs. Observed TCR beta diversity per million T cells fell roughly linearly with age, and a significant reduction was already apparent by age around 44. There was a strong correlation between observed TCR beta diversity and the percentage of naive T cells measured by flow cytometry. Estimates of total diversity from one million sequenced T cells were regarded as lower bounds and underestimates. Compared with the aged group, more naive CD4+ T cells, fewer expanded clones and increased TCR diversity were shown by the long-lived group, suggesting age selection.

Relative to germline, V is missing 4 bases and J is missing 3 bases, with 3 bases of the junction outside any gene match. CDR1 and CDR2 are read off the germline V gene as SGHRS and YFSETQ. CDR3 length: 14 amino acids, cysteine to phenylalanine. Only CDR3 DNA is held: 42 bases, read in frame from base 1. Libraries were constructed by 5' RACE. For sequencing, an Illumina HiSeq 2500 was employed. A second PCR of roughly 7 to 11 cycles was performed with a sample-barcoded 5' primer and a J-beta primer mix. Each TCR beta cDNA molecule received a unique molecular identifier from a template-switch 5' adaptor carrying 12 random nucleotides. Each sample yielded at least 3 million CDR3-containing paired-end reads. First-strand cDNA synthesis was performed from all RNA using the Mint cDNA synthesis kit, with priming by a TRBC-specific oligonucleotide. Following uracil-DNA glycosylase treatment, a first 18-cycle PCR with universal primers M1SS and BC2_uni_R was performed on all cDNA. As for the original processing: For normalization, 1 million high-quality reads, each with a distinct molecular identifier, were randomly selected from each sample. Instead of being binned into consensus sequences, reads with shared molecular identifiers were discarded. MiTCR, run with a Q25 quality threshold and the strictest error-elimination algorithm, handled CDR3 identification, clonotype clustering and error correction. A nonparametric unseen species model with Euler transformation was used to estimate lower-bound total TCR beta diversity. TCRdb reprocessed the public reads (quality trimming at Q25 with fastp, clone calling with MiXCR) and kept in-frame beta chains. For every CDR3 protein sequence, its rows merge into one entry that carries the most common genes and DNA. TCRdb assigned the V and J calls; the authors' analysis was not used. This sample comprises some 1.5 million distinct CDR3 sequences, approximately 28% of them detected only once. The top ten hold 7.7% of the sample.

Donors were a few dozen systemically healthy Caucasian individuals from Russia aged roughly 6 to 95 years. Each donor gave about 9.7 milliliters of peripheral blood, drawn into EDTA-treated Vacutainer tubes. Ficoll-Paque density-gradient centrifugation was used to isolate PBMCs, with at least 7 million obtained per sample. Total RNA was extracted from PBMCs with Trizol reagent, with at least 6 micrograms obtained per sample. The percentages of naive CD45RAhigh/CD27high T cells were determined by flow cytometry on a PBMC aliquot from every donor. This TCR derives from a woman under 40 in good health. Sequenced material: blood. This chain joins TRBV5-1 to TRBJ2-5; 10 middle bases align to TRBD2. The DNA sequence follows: TGCGCCAGCAGCGCCACTAGCGGGGAAGAGACCCAGTACTTC. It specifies CASSATSGEETQYF.